The clone carrying this T cell receptor beta chain was counted at least ten times. After removal of 6 bases from V and 1 base from J, the junction contained 4 bases not matched to a gene. From germline, CDR1 is MNHEY and CDR2 SMNVEV (reference sequence). The CDR3 extends over 15 amino acids. This record belongs to a study of T cells in Graves' hyperthyroidism and ophthalmopathy. There were TCR beta CDR3 regions amplified from RNA transcripts. The TCR CDR3 was amplified in a first-round RT-PCR using the HTBI primer set. TCRdb recomputed calls from the multiplex PCR reads with MiXCR, one row per CDR3 protein. Of roughly 240,000 distinct CDR3 sequences in the sample, around 25% are singletons; the top ten hold about a third.

Sequenced input: blood. This TCR was sampled from a woman aged 40 to 55 with Graves' ophthalmopathy. The chain joins TRBV27 to TRBJ2-5; 11 bases are shared with TRBD2. The CDR3 nucleotides read TGTGCCAGCAGCTTACTAGCGGGGGTCCAAGAGACCCAGTACTTC. It yields the protein CASSLLAGVQETQYF.